The 13 T cell receptor beta chains reported below all come from one sample, sequenced in a study of identifying expanded T cells in peripheral blood. Using immunoSEQ multiplex PCR, the repertoire was profiled, and TCRdb retains in-frame clones only, with some absent. Altogether around 60,000 clones are present, over 80% being singletons, with the ten largest covering approximately 15%. The sample taken for sequencing was blood. These receptors were taken from a person between 18 and 75 years old in good health.

The gene calls are TRBV10-1 and TRBJ2-7; 7 positions agree with TRBD1. V lost 5 bases and J lost 0; bases outside the gene matches: 7. The germline V gene has CDR1 WNHNN and CDR2 SYGVQD (reference sequence). The CDR3 loop spans 15 amino acids. CDR3 bases: TGCGCCAGCAGTCGACAGGGTCCGAGCTCCTACGAGCAGTACGTC. Protein: CASSRQGPSSYEQYV.

This clone appeared a few times. V and J are TRBV4-2 and TRBJ2-3; D not certain. V shed 0 bases and J shed 1 base, with 11 bases lying between them. CDR1 LGHNA and CDR2 YNFKEQ come from the germline V gene. CDR3 length: 16 amino acids. The CDR3 sequence is CASSQESAPRTDTQYF. The CDR3 DNA is TGTGCCAGCAGCCAAGAATCAGCTCCCCGCACAGATACGCAGTATTTT.

The chain couples TRBV6-5 to TRBJ1-1, with D hard to call. This CDR3 has 13 residues. Germline values: CDR1 MNHEY, CDR2 SVGAGI. V lost 3 bases and J 4 bases, leaving 9 bases between the germline ends. DNA for the CDR3: TGTGCCAGCAGTTATGCGGGAGGCACTGAAGCTTTCTTT. The encoded protein is CASSYAGGTEAFF.

The V call is TRBV15, the J call TRBJ1-5; tentatively, D is TRBD1 (5 bases). V dropped 1 base and J dropped 0 bases, with 10 bases sitting between them. Germline CDR1 reads LNHNV; CDR2 reads YYDKDF (reference sequence). This CDR3 region has 16 residues. The CDR3: CATSRGTLYSNQPQHF. As DNA, the CDR3 is TGTGCCACCAGCAGAGGGACACTTTATAGCAATCAGCCCCAGCATTTT.

This rearrangement joins TRBV23-1 to TRBJ1-5, with D possibly matching TRBD1 (5 bases). TRBV23-1 is identified as an open reading frame with a role that is uncertain. Deletions cut 11 bases from V and 3 bases from J, with 17 bases between. CDR3 size: 14 residues. The CDR3 sequence: CAGLFGGFNQPQHF. CDR3 DNA: TGCGCCGGATTATTTGGGGGGTTCAATCAGCCCCAGCATTTT.

The chain has TRBV5-8 and TRBJ2-2, with a tentative D call TRBD2 (6 bases). V was shortened by 0 bases and J by 4 bases, with 10 bases between the two germline ends. Germline CDR1 reads SGHTS; CDR2 reads YDEGEE. The CDR3 runs 15 residues. This chain's CDR3 is CASSLGLVGTGELFF. In nucleotides, the CDR3 is TGTGCCAGCAGCTTGGGACTAGTGGGCACCGGGGAGCTGTTTTTT.

The V gene is TRBV12-2, the J gene TRBJ1-5; the tabulated D call, TRBD1, remains unverified against the DNA. TRBV12-2 is assigned pseudogene status. CDR3 length: 19 amino acids. CDR3 in DNA: TGTGCAAGTCGCTCGCCCGACAGGGGCCCTGAAGGAAGCAATCAGCCCCAGCATTTT. Amino acids: CASRSPDRGPEGSNQPQHF.

CDR3 sequence reads: CSVGGGPNYGYTF. CDR3 bases: TGCAGCGTTGGCGGGGGACCGAACTATGGCTACACCTTC. The chain links TRBV29-1 to TRBJ1-2; perhaps TRBD1 as D (5 bases). CDR3 length equals 13 residues. Germline V CDR1 and CDR2: SQVTM, ANQGSEA. V lost 4 bases, J lost 2 bases, and 11 bases lay in between.

This clone was counted a single time. The genes are TRBV11-3 and TRBJ2-3, with a possible D match to TRBD2 (6 bases). The CDR3 has 14 residues. V shed 6 bases and J shed 1 base, with 11 bases lying between them. The germline V gene encodes CDR1 SGHNT and CDR2 YENEEA. CDR3 amino acids: CASRRGTGTDTQYF. Here the CDR3 DNA reads TGTGCCAGCAGGCGGGGAACCGGCACAGATACGCAGTATTTT.

Details on this clone: No conserved phenylalanine or tryptophan ends this CDR3, so it is likely a read error. The DNA is omitted, as the CDR3 cannot be located on it reliably, and the CDR3 follows TCRdb's listing. The chain has TRBV2 and TRBJ1-2; TRBD1, the table's D call, lacks a check against the DNA. Germline V gives CDR1 SNHLY, CDR2 FYNNEI. 13 amino acids form the CDR3, both terminal residues included. CDR3 sequence: CASSEHGTGGNQI.

The chain uses TRBV11-2 and TRBJ2-5; 11 positions match TRBD2. CDR1 is SGHAT and CDR2 is FQNNGV in the germline V gene. The CDR3 has 15 amino acids. The trim removed 4 bases at V and 5 bases at J, leaving 6 bases unmatched. This CDR3 reads CASSSSGRPRETQYF. In DNA form, the CDR3 reads TGTGCCAGCAGCTCTAGCGGGAGGCCCCGGGAGACCCAGTACTTC. Combining the CDR3 with reference TRBV11-2 and TRBJ2-5 gives the whole variable domain EAGVAQSPRYKIIEKRQSVAFWCNPISGHATLYWYQQILGQGPKLLIQFQNNGVVDDSQLPKDRFSAERLKGVDSTLKIQPAKLEDSAVYLCASSSSGRPRETQYFGPGTRLLVL.

This chain connects TRBV4-1 to TRBJ2-2, with 11 bases lining up with TRBD1. Per the germline V gene, CDR1 is MGHRA and CDR2 is YSYEKL. The CDR3 totals 17 residues. V lost 1 base to trimming and J lost 5 bases; unmatched junction nucleotides: 6. The CDR3 region is CASSQVEDRGHTGELFF. The CDR3 bases are TGCGCCAGCAGCCAAGTCGAGGACAGGGGGCATACCGGGGAGCTGTTTTTT.

A single count supports this clone. The chain is built from TRBV6-6 and TRBJ1-1, with 7 positions matching TRBD1. Germline lookup yields CDR1 MNHNY and CDR2 SVGAGI (reference sequence). This CDR3 has 15 amino acids. V dropped 4 bases and J dropped 0; count of bases not matched to a gene: 5. The CDR3 reads CASSSPGQMNTEAFF. The CDR3, as DNA: TGTGCCAGCAGTTCCCCGGGACAGATGAACACTGAAGCTTTCTTT.